The clone carrying this TCR beta chain was seen only a few times. The CDR3 sequence is 15 residues long. Germline values: CDR1 MDHEN, CDR2 SYDVKM. Trimming shortened V by 7 bases and J by 5 bases, and 21 bases separated the two germline ends. Only in-frame clones appear in the TCRdb table, and some are missing; sequencing was by immunoSEQ multiplex PCR. The sample shows roughly 92,000 clones, approximately 96% of them seen only once. The sample comes from a study of technical replicates of blood from a handful of donors. The sequence derives from a human donor in good health. Sequenced: T cells isolated from PBMCs. V is TRBV28 and J is TRBJ2-7, with TRBD1 as a possible D gene (7 bases). CDR3 region: CASKTQGGGIDEQYF. Here the CDR3 DNA reads TGTGCCAGCAAAACCCAAGGAGGGGGCATCGACGAGCAGTACTTC.